This TCR beta chain was captured in a study of shared clonotypes between healthy human individuals. Assay: immunoSEQ multiplex PCR; the TCRdb copy retains only in-frame clones and omits some. This table has 2 million to 2.5 million clones, approximately 93% appearing once. V gave up 2 bases and J gave up 10 bases; unmatched junction bases: 8. This CDR3 contains 14 residues. Per germline, CDR1 KGHSH and CDR2 LQKENI. Those who donated, Caucasian adults without exception, all lived in Nashville, Tennessee. CD4+ cell separation produced CD45RA+ naive and CD45RA-negative memory subsets. The chain is built from TRBV18 and TRBJ1-5; TRBD1 aligns across 7 bases. The sequence came from a man between 18 and 35 years old in good health. Some clones in this sample may be carry-over from other donors' samples. Sequencing input: naive CD4+ T cells from PBMCs. The subset denotes: CD45RA+ positively selected. The CDR3 bases are TGTGCCAGCTCACCATTGCAGGGGGGAACCCCCCAGCATTTT. Amino acid sequence: CASSPLQGGTPQHF.